The 14 T cell receptor beta chains below come from one sample, sequenced in a study of cytomegalovirus exposure and HLA in healthy donors. Vbeta (60) and Jbeta (13) primers were used in the PCR. TCRdb's table, derived via immunoSEQ multiplex PCR, lists solely in-frame clones and lacks some. This sample has fewer than 130,000 clones, with around 79% found just once. Sequenced sample: PBMCs. These receptors were obtained from a woman aged 25 to 39 in good health and CMV-seronegative.

The V and J genes are TRBV28 and TRBJ1-1; weak D call: TRBD1 (6 bases). The CDR3 is 16 residues long. Per the germline V gene, CDR1 is MDHEN and CDR2 is SYDVKM. Trimming removed 3 bases from V and 4 bases from J, with 18 bases in between. The CDR3 region is CASSFPRLGASTEAFF. The CDR3 DNA reads as TGTGCCAGCAGTTTCCCCCGCCTGGGGGCGAGCACTGAAGCTTTCTTT.

The gene calls are TRBV6-6 and TRBJ2-7; 7 positions match TRBD1. The junction had 7 bases not matched to a gene; V was cut back by 2 bases and J by 3 bases. CDR3 size: 15 residues. Germline V gives CDR1 MNHNY, CDR2 SVGAGI (reference sequence). CDR3 coding DNA: TGTGCCAGCAGTTACGCCCCGGGACAGCTCTACGAGCAGTACTTC. It yields the protein CASSYAPGQLYEQYF.

The gene calls are TRBV5-1 and TRBJ1-5, with D perhaps TRBD1 (6 bases). This CDR3 has 15 residues. CDR1 is SGHRS and CDR2 is YFSETQ in the germline V gene. V lost 4 bases to trimming and J lost 3 bases, with 14 bases between them. CDR3: CASSLTGGPNQPQHF. CDR3 DNA: TGCGCCAGCAGCCTAACTGGGGGCCCCAATCAGCCCCAGCATTTT.

The V gene is TRBV15, the J gene TRBJ2-7; 8 bases map to TRBD2. The length of the CDR3 is 13 residues. Germline lookup yields CDR1 LNHNV and CDR2 YYDKDF (reference sequence). J lost 7 bases, V lost 6 bases, and 8 bases had no gene match. CDR3 coding DNA: TGTGCCACCAGTTCGGGAGGGCCAAGGGAGCAGTACTTC. Protein: CATSSGGPREQYF.

This clone was observed once. The rearrangement uses TRBV27 and TRBJ1-6; 7 bases are shared with TRBD1. Germline values: CDR1 MNHEY, CDR2 SMNVEV (reference sequence). V was clipped by 6 bases and J by 8 bases; unmatched bases: 10. The CDR3 sequence is 15 residues long. The CDR3 coding sequence is TGTGCCAGCAGGAGTCGACAGGGAAGTTATTCACCCCTCCACTTT. Its translation: CASRSRQGSYSPLHF.

The V and J genes are TRBV10-3 and TRBJ2-7; 7 bases line up with TRBD1. This CDR3 is 13 amino acids long. The germline gives CDR1 ENHRY, CDR2 SYGVKD. Trimming cost V 4 bases and J 3 bases; bases outside gene matches: 3. CDR3 nucleotide sequence: TGTGCCATCAGTGGGGACAGCTACTACGAGCAGTACTTC. This sequence encodes CAISGDSYYEQYF.

J is TRBJ1-2 and V is TRBV7-2; D may be TRBD1 (6 bases). Germline V gene sequence: CDR1 SGHTA, CDR2 FQGNSA. V lost 1 base, J lost 7 bases, and 13 bases lay in between. This CDR3 region has 14 residues. The CDR3 sequence is CASSLGTASLGYTF. The CDR3 nucleotides are TGTGCCAGCAGCTTAGGGACAGCATCCCTTGGCTACACCTTC.

This chain links TRBV6-1 with TRBJ1-1, with 9 bases lining up with TRBD1. Germline V gene data show CDR1 as MNHNS and CDR2 as SASEGT. The CDR3 covers 16 residues. V trimming: 3 bases; J trimming: 2 bases; junction bases outside the gene matches: 7. CDR3 residues: CASSETRTGANTEAFF. As DNA, the CDR3 is TGTGCCAGCAGTGAGACCAGGACAGGGGCCAACACTGAAGCTTTCTTT.

CDR3 sequence reads: CASREPAVWELFF. The CDR3, as DNA: TGTGCCAGCAGGGAGCCGGCCGTCTGGGAGCTGTTTTTT. This rearrangement joins TRBV6-5 to TRBJ2-2; D unresolved. Per the germline V gene, CDR1 is MNHEY and CDR2 is SVGAGI. This CDR3 region has 13 residues. V shed 6 bases and J shed 9 bases, with 14 bases lying between them.

This clone was seen only once. This sequence joins TRBV7-3 and TRBJ1-1, with no clear D. V lost 4 bases to trimming and J lost 4 bases, with 10 bases between them. The CDR3 contains 13 residues. From germline, CDR1 is SGHTA and CDR2 FQGTGA. The CDR3 bases are TGTGCCAGCAGCTCCCCCCCGTCCACTGAAGCTTTCTTT. It translates to CASSSPPSTEAFF.

This chain links TRBV15 with TRBJ2-2; D is ambiguous. Looked up from germline, CDR1 is LNHNV and CDR2 is YYDKDF (reference sequence). Trimming took off 0 bases at V and 1 base at J, with 6 bases between the two ends. The CDR3 extends over 15 amino acids. CDR3 residues: CATSRDSLNTGELFF. The CDR3 DNA reads TGTGCCACCAGCAGAGATTCCCTGAACACCGGGGAGCTGTTTTTT.

The chain couples TRBV2 to TRBJ1-1; TRBD1 aligns across 11 bases. The germline V gene has CDR1 SNHLY and CDR2 FYNNEI. There are 15 residues in the CDR3. V dropped 8 bases and J dropped 4; count of bases not matched to a gene: 9. CDR3 DNA: TGTGCCAGCCGAGGACAGGGGGCGAAGAGCACTGAAGCTTTCTTT. Amino acids: CASRGQGAKSTEAFF.

The V call is TRBV6-1, the J call TRBJ1-6, with D unclear. Trimming cost V 6 bases and J 0 bases, with 6 bases left between them. CDR3 length: 14 amino acids. CDR1 MNHNS and CDR2 SASEGT come from the germline V gene. CDR3 DNA sequence: TGTGCCAGCAGACAGAGCTCCTATAATTCACCCCTCCACTTT. It translates to CASRQSSYNSPLHF.

The chain is built from TRBV28 and TRBJ2-6; 8 bases agree with TRBD1. The germline CDR1 and CDR2 sequences are MDHEN and SYDVKM. V shed 5 bases, J shed 4 bases, and the junction held 16 bases outside the gene matches. This CDR3 is 19 amino acids long. CDR3 in amino acids: CASSTQRYQGALGANVLTF. CDR3 sequence (DNA): TGTGCCAGCAGTACCCAAAGGTATCAGGGGGCGCTCGGGGCCAACGTCCTGACTTTC.